This TCR beta chain was captured in a study of T cell responses to AZD1222 COVID-19 vaccine. At the level of the study: Second doses were pooled across both intervals (about 4 or about 12 weeks).

Sequencing was performed with immunoSEQ multiplex PCR; in TCRdb, only in-frame clones are kept and a portion is missing. The repertoire holds 95,000 to 150,000 clones, with roughly 90% as singletons. Points from the study as a whole: Clonal diversity was possibly underestimated; the donors were predominantly white British and more often female.

Worth noting for this clone: Its antigen is still unknown.

Sequencing was performed on peripheral blood, taken on day 0 of AZD1222 vaccination. The clonotype comes from an adult in good health.

CDR3 region: CASSQQGDGYTF. For the CDR3, the DNA is TGCGCCAGCAGCCAGCAGGGGGATGGCTACACCTTC. The V and J genes are TRBV5-1 and TRBJ1-2; 7 nucleotides agree with TRBD1. The ends lost 4 bases at V and 6 bases at J; junction bases unmatched: 3. Germline loops: CDR1 SGHRS, CDR2 YFSETQ. The CDR3 sequence is 12 residues long.